This T cell receptor (beta chain) was profiled in a study of cytomegalovirus exposure and HLA in healthy donors. Use of 60 Vbeta and 13 Jbeta primers characterized the PCR. Using immunoSEQ multiplex PCR, the repertoire was profiled, and TCRdb retains in-frame clones only, with some absent. Of about 200,000 clones in the sample, 65% to 90% were seen once. The CDR3 extends over 18 amino acids. CDR1 and CDR2 (germline): LNHDA, SQIVND (reference sequence). Germline trimming cut 6 bases from V and 4 bases from J; bases unmatched to any gene: 10. The sequencing sample was made of PBMCs. The source of this sequence is a woman aged 30 to 39 in good health and CMV-seronegative. The chain combines TRBV19 with TRBJ2-1, with 15 bases that match TRBD2. CDR3 DNA sequence: TGTGCCAGTAGCGAACCGGGACTAGCGGGGGGCGGTTACAATGAGCAGTTCTTC. Translated: CASSEPGLAGGGYNEQFF. The whole variable domain, filled in from reference TRBV19 and TRBJ2-1, reads DGGITQSPKYLFRKEGQNVTLSCEQNLNHDAMYWYRQDPGQGLRLIYYSQIVNDFQKGDIAEGYSVSREKKESFPLTVTSAQKNPTAFYLCASSEPGLAGGGYNEQFFGPGTRLTVL.